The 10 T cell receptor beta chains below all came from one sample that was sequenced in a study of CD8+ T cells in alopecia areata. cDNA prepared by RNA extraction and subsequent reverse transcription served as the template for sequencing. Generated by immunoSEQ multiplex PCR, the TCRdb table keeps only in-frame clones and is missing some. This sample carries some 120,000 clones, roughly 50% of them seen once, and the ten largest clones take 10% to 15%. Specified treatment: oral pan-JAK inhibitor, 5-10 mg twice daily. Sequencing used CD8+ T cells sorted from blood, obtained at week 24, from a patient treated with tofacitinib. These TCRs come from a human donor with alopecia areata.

The CDR3 loop is CASGLVRDNSYEQYF. CDR3 sequence (DNA): TGTGCTAGTGGTTTGGTAAGGGACAACTCCTACGAGCAGTACTTC. The chain is built from TRBV12-5 and TRBJ2-7; TRBD1 is a possible D gene (6 bases). CDR3 length: 15 amino acids. Trimming stripped 0 bases from V and 0 bases from J, with 9 bases between. In germline, CDR1 is LGHNT, CDR2 FRNRAP.

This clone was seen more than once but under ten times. The chain's CDR3 is CASSPRRGGNEQFF. DNA of the CDR3: TGTGCCAGCAGCCCCAGGCGGGGTGGCAATGAGCAGTTCTTC. This chain connects TRBV7-9 to TRBJ2-1, with a possible D match to TRBD2 (6 bases). Germline loops: CDR1 SEHNR, CDR2 FQNEAQ (reference sequence). This CDR3 contains 14 residues. Trimming cost V 5 bases and J 6 bases, with 14 bases left between them. The variable domain in full, completed from reference TRBV7-9 and TRBJ2-1, reads DTGVSQNPRHKITKRGQNVTFRCDPISEHNRLYWYRQTLGQGPEFLTYFQNEAQLEKSRLLSDRFSAERPKGSFSTLEIQRTEQGDSAMYLCASSPRRGGNEQFFGPGTRLTVL.

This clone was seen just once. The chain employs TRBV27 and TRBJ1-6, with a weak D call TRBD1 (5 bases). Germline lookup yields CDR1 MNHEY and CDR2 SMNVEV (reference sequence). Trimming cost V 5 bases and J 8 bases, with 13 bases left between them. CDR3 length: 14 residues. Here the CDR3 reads CASSPFGGDSPLHF. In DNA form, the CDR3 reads TGTGCCAGCAGTCCCTTTGGGGGGGATTCACCCCTCCACTTT.

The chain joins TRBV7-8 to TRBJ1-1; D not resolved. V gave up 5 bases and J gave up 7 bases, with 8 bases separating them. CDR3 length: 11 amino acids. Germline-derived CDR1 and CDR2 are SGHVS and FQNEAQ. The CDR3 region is CASSPGIEAFF. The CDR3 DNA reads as TGTGCCAGCAGCCCGGGTATTGAAGCTTTCTTT.

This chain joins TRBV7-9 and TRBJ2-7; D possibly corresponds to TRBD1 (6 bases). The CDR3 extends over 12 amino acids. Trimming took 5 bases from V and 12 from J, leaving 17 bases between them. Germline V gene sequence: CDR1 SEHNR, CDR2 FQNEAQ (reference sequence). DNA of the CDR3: TGTGCCAGCAGCGCAACCGGGACAAATGCGTACTTC. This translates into CASSATGTNAYF.

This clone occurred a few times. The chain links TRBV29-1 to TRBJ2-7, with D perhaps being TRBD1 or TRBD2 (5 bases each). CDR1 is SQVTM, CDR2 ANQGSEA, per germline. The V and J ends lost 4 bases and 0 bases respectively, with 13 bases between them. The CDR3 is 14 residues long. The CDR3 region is CSVVPQGTSYEQYF. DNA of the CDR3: TGCAGCGTTGTCCCCCAAGGGACCTCCTACGAGCAGTACTTC.

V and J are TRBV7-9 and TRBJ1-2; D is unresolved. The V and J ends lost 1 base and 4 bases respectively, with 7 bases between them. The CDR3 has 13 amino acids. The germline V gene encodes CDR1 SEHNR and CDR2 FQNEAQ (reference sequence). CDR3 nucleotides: TGTGCCAGCAGCTTAGGGACGGGCTATGGCTACACCTTC. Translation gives CASSLGTGYGYTF.

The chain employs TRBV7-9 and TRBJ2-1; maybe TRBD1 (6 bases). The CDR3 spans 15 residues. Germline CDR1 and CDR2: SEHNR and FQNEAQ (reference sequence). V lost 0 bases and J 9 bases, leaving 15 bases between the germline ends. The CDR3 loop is CASSLALGGSSEQFF. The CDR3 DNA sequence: TGTGCCAGCAGCTTAGCGCTTGGGGGCTCGAGTGAGCAGTTCTTC.

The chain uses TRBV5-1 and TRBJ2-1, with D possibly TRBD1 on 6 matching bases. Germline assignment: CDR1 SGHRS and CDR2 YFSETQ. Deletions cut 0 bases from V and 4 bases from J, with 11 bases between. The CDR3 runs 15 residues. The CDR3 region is CASSLEGGKYNEQFF. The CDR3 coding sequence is TGCGCCAGCAGCTTGGAAGGGGGAAAGTACAATGAGCAGTTCTTC.

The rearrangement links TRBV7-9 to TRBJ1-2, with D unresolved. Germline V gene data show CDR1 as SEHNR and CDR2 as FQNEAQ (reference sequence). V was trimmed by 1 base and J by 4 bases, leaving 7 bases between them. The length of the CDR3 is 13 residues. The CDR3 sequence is CASSLGTAYGYTF. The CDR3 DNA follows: TGTGCCAGCAGCTTAGGGACGGCCTATGGCTACACCTTC.